This T cell receptor beta chain derives from a study of a mutant IDH1 vaccine in newly diagnosed glioma. About the research overall: A roughly 60% male, about 40% female split and a mean age of about 44 years characterized treated patients. Patients' prior therapy spanned radiotherapy, temozolomide, or both; most underwent both. Study-level results: Any relationship between pseudoprogression and changes in top peripheral T cell clonotypes seemed absent.

There are 18 residues in the CDR3. V shed 3 bases, J shed 1 base, and the junction held 11 bases outside the gene matches. Germline loops: CDR1 SNHLY, CDR2 FYNNEI. About this clone itself: Its antigen is undetermined.

Data came from immunoSEQ multiplex PCR; TCRdb stores just in-frame clones and leaves some out. This table has fewer than 45,000 clones, more than 85% appearing once. Time point given: week 23, last vaccination. The investigators gave 300 ug of mutant IDH1 20-mer peptide in each vaccine dose, together with topical imiquimod. The sequence was obtained from a man aged 50-59 years with glioma. The chain is built from TRBV2 and TRBJ2-4; 8 nucleotides align to TRBD2. The sample in question was PBMCs, obtained from a glioma patient whose treatment included an IDH1 peptide vaccine. CDR3 DNA: TGTGCCAGCAGTGAGAACGGGGGGGAGATTAGGGCCAAAAACATTCAGTACTTC. Its protein is CASSENGGEIRAKNIQYF. Drawing the rest from reference TRBV2 and TRBJ2-4, the complete variable domain is EPEVTQTPSHQVTQMGQEVILRCVPISNHLYFYWYRQILGQKVEFLVSFYNNEISEKSEIFDDQFSVERPDGSNFTLKIRSTKLEDSAMYFCASSENGGEIRAKNIQYFGAGTRLSVL.